This TCR beta chain came from a study of cytomegalovirus exposure and HLA in healthy donors. Primers for the PCR totalled 60 Vbeta and 13 Jbeta. The data were produced by immunoSEQ multiplex PCR, yet TCRdb's version contains in-frame clones alone and is incomplete. The sample table includes 63,000 or so clones. Germline V gene sequence: CDR1 SEHNR, CDR2 FQNEAQ (reference sequence). Trimming removed 2 bases from V and 11 bases from J; junction bases left unmatched: 10. This CDR3 contains 15 residues. In the case of this clone: Its antigen is undetermined.

The study, taken as a whole, reports: HLA alleles showed associations with some 17,000 TCR beta sequences in a later analysis, at a 0.05 false discovery rate.

The sequence was obtained from a boy aged 10-17 years in good health and CMV-seronegative. The sample comprised PBMCs. The V gene is TRBV7-9, the J gene TRBJ1-1, with 11 bases identical to TRBD1. For the CDR3, the DNA is TGTGCCAGCAGCTTACTCAAGGACAGGGGGCTACAGGCTTTCTTT. Translation: CASSLLKDRGLQAFF.